Presented here are 25 T cell receptor beta chains from one specimen sequenced in a study of blood T cell repertoires in COVID-19. Here immunoSEQ multiplex PCR was the method, and the copy in TCRdb shows in-frame clones only, minus some. The repertoire has some 38,000 clones, roughly nine tenths of them found once; the top ten carry about 2.2%. The material sequenced was peripheral blood. These receptors were obtained from a man aged 50 to 59 with active COVID-19.

The gene calls are TRBV5-1 and TRBJ2-2, with 11 bases that match TRBD1. CDR1 SGHRS and CDR2 YFSETQ come from the germline V gene. V shed 4 bases, J shed 8 bases, and the junction held 10 bases outside the gene matches. There are 16 residues in the CDR3. CDR3 sequence reads: CASSAGQGAQTGELFF. The CDR3 region has the DNA TGCGCCAGCAGCGCTGGACAGGGGGCGCAAACGGGGGAGCTGTTTTTT.

This rearrangement joins TRBV5-4 to TRBJ1-2; D is perhaps TRBD1 (5 bases). Trimming removed 4 bases from V and 0 bases from J, with 13 bases in between. The V gene's germline CDR1 is SGHNT and CDR2 YYREEE (reference sequence). The CDR3 has 15 residues. As DNA, the CDR3 is TGTGCCAGCAGCCCAGGGTCCACTCCTAACTATGGCTACACCTTC. This translates into CASSPGSTPNYGYTF.

The chain uses TRBV5-4 and TRBJ2-3; tentative D call: TRBD2 (7 bases). This CDR3 is 14 amino acids long. The germline gives CDR1 SGHNT, CDR2 YYREEE (reference sequence). V shed 9 bases and J shed 3 bases, with 17 bases lying between them. The CDR3 DNA reads TGTGCCACTTTAAGAAGGGGGGGGACAGATACGCAGTATTTT. This encodes CATLRRGGTDTQYF.

The chain combines TRBV5-1 with TRBJ2-3, with TRBD2 matching over 14 bases. Trimming at V came to 2 bases and at J to 6 bases, leaving 11 bases not matched to a gene. Germline lookup yields CDR1 SGHRS and CDR2 YFSETQ. The CDR3 has 18 residues. The CDR3 DNA reads TGCGCCAGCAGCTTCAGGGGACTAGCGGGGGCCCCTCCGGATACGCAGTATTTT. This sequence encodes CASSFRGLAGAPPDTQYF. The variable domain in full, completed from reference TRBV5-1 and TRBJ2-3, reads KAGVTQTPRYLIKTRGQQVTLSCSPISGHRSVSWYQQTPGQGLQFLFEYFSETQRNKGNFPGRFSGRQFSNSRSEMNVSTLELGDSALYLCASSFRGLAGAPPDTQYFGPGTRLTVL.

The chain links TRBV21-1 to TRBJ2-6; the D call TRBD2 from the table was never checked on the DNA. TRBV21-1 is classified as a pseudogene. The CDR3 extends over 18 amino acids. The CDR3 DNA sequence: TGTGCCAGCAGCAAACCCGGGACTCCAATTGGGACCCAACGTGGCCTGACTTTC. Amino acid sequence: CASSKPGTPIGTQRGLTF.

The CDR3 is CASRREGDTQYF. The CDR3 region has the DNA TGCGCCAGCAGACGGGAAGGAGATACGCAGTATTTT. This rearrangement joins TRBV5-1 to TRBJ2-3; TRBD2 is a possible D gene (5 bases). The CDR3 contains 12 residues. V was cut by 5 bases and J by 5 bases, with 9 bases left in between. The germline V gene has CDR1 SGHRS and CDR2 YFSETQ.

The chain employs TRBV5-1 and TRBJ2-1, with 10 positions matching TRBD2. The junction had 4 bases not matched to a gene; V was cut back by 1 base and J by 6 bases. The CDR3 consists of 15 residues. Germline V gene lookup returns CDR1 SGHRS and CDR2 YFSETQ. The CDR3 region is CASSLTSGTVNEQFF. CDR3 sequence (DNA): TGCGCCAGCAGCTTGACTAGCGGGACGGTCAATGAGCAGTTCTTC.

The rearrangement joins TRBV6-5 to TRBJ1-2; D may be TRBD1 (5 bases). The CDR3 totals 16 residues. CDR1 is MNHEY and CDR2 is SVGAGI in the germline V gene. V lost 2 bases, J lost 8 bases, and 21 bases lay in between. CDR3 residues: CASSYGQALAGGGYTF. CDR3 in DNA: TGTGCCAGCAGTTACGGGCAGGCCCTCGCCGGGGGGGGCTACACCTTC.

This clone has just one count. The rearrangement links TRBV30 to TRBJ1-2; 7 bases line up with TRBD1. Germline assignment: CDR1 GTSNPN and CDR2 SVGIG (reference sequence). V trimming: 4 bases; J trimming: 5 bases; junction bases outside the gene matches: 7. The length of the CDR3 is 13 residues. CDR3 DNA: TGTGCCTGGAATAAGGGGGCGGGATATGGCTACACCTTC. It specifies CAWNKGAGYGYTF. Combining the CDR3 with reference TRBV30 and TRBJ1-2 gives the whole variable domain SQTIHQWPATLVQPVGSPLSLECTVEGTSNPNLYWYRQAAGRGLQLLFYSVGIGQISSEVPQNLSASRPQDRQFILSSKKLLLSDSGFYLCAWNKGAGYGYTFGSGTRLTVV.

The rearrangement links TRBV19 to TRBJ2-7; weak D call: TRBD1 (5 bases). Germline values: CDR1 LNHDA, CDR2 SQIVND (reference sequence). This CDR3 comprises 16 residues. V was shortened by 2 bases and J by 2 bases, with 16 bases between the two germline ends. The CDR3 reads CASSITLGRPTYEQYF. The DNA for the CDR3 is TGTGCCAGTAGTATAACTCTGGGGCGTCCCACCTACGAGCAGTACTTC.

The gene calls are TRBV7-9 and TRBJ2-1, with 12 bases matching TRBD2. V lost 5 bases, J lost 5 bases, and 1 base stayed unmatched. Germline V CDR1 and CDR2: SEHNR, FQNEAQ (reference sequence). This CDR3 comprises 14 residues. CDR3 loop: CASSRTSGDNEQFF. The CDR3 region has the DNA TGTGCCAGCAGCCGGACTAGCGGGGACAATGAGCAGTTCTTC.

J is TRBJ1-6 and V is TRBV2; D ambiguous. CDR1 is SNHLY, CDR2 FYNNEI, per germline. Trimming stripped 3 bases from V and 9 bases from J, with 6 bases between. This CDR3 is built from 12 residues. CDR3 sequence: CASSESGSPLHF. DNA for the CDR3: TGTGCCAGCAGTGAGAGCGGTTCACCCCTCCACTTT.

The rearrangement uses TRBV6-5 and TRBJ1-5; D uncertain. Germline lookup yields CDR1 MNHEY and CDR2 SVGAGI. This CDR3 contains 13 residues. Between the trimmed V and J ends, which lost 10 bases and 0 bases, there was a span of 10 bases. The CDR3 reads CATFRYSNQPQHF. The DNA for the CDR3 is TGTGCCACTTTTAGATATAGCAATCAGCCCCAGCATTTT.

V usage is TRBV5-1 and J usage is TRBJ1-3; TRBD1 might be the D (5 bases). The CDR3 is made up of 15 amino acids. The germline CDR1 and CDR2 sequences are SGHRS and YFSETQ. Trimming stripped 3 bases from V and 2 bases from J, with 12 bases between. CDR3 DNA: TGCGCCAGCAGCTCCGACAGTGAACCTGGAAACACCATATATTTT. Residues: CASSSDSEPGNTIYF.

The chain combines TRBV11-2 with TRBJ2-7; TRBD1 might be the D (5 bases). Trimming removed 2 bases at V and 2 bases at J, with 13 bases between. The CDR3 covers 15 residues. From germline, CDR1 is SGHAT and CDR2 FQNNGV. CDR3 amino acids: CASSLYSGPTYEQYF. CDR3 nucleotides: TGTGCCAGCAGCTTATACTCAGGGCCCACCTACGAGCAGTACTTC.

The J gene is TRBJ2-3, the V gene TRBV10-2; TRBD2 might be the D (6 bases). The CDR3 runs 13 residues. Germline V CDR1 and CDR2: WSHSY, SAAADI. V was cut by 7 bases and J by 3 bases, with 11 bases left in between. CDR3 sequence: CASTPSETDTQYF. The CDR3, as DNA: TGCGCCAGCACCCCTAGCGAGACAGATACGCAGTATTTT.

The chain recombines TRBV6-7 with TRBJ1-5; D gene uncertain. TRBV6-7 is an ORF, and what it does is uncertain. V lost 4 bases and J lost 5, with 21 bases in between. The CDR3 extends over 17 amino acids. This chain's CDR3 is CASSSPAWQRRYQPQHF. The CDR3 region has the DNA TGTGCCAGCAGTTCCCCGGCTTGGCAGCGTAGGTATCAGCCCCAGCATTTT.

This chain joins TRBV5-1 and TRBJ1-4; the match to TRBD1 covers 8 bases. The ends lost 0 bases at V and 7 bases at J; junction bases unmatched: 5. Germline CDR1 SGHRS, CDR2 YFSETQ. This CDR3 is 15 amino acids long. The DNA of the CDR3 is TGCGCCAGCAGCTTGGTAGGACAGGGTAGTGAAAAACTGTTTTTT. Translating gives CASSLVGQGSEKLFF.

V and J are TRBV18 and TRBJ2-1, with 7 positions matching TRBD2. Germline V gives CDR1 KGHSH, CDR2 LQKENI. V gave up 3 bases and J gave up 13 bases; unmatched junction bases: 18. CDR3 length: 16 residues. This CDR3 reads CASSPKGLPNRGEQFF. The CDR3 region has the DNA TGTGCCAGCTCACCTAAGGGACTACCGAATAGAGGAGAACAGTTCTTC.

This chain joins TRBV7-8 and TRBJ1-6; no firm D call. V was clipped by 0 bases and J by 9 bases, with 9 bases between them. There are 14 residues in the CDR3. The germline gives CDR1 SGHVS, CDR2 FQNEAQ. The CDR3 nucleotides read TGTGCCAGCAGCTTAGCGGCGGAGGGTTCACCCCTCCACTTT. Translation gives CASSLAAEGSPLHF.

The genes are TRBV18 and TRBJ1-1; unclear D gene. The CDR3 runs 14 residues. CDR1 is KGHSH, CDR2 LQKENI, per germline. Trimming pared 3 bases from V and 4 bases from J, leaving 12 bases between. CDR3: CASSPGEAGTEAFF. In DNA form, the CDR3 reads TGTGCCAGCTCACCCGGGGAAGCTGGCACTGAAGCTTTCTTT.

This clone showed up just once. J is TRBJ2-7 and V is TRBV9; possible D gene TRBD2, 5 bases. This CDR3 is built from 16 residues. Trimming left V 1 base short and J 0 bases short, with 14 bases between. In germline, CDR1 is SGDLS, CDR2 YYNGEE. CDR3 nucleotide sequence: TGTGCCAGCAGCGTATCGAGGGTTGCTGGCTCCTACGAGCAGTACTTC. Its translation: CASSVSRVAGSYEQYF.

The V and J genes are TRBV7-2 and TRBJ1-5; D call uncertain. The CDR3 is made up of 13 amino acids. V was pared by 5 bases and J by 5 bases, with 10 bases between. Germline CDR1 and CDR2: SGHTA and FQGNSA. CDR3 residues: CASSIQRDQPQHF. The CDR3 coding sequence is TGTGCCAGCAGCATACAGAGAGATCAGCCCCAGCATTTT. Together with reference TRBV7-2 and TRBJ1-5, the CDR3 gives the full variable domain: GAGVSQSPSNKVTEKGKDVELRCDPISGHTALYWYRQSLGQGLEFLIYFQGNSAPDKSGLPSDRFSAERTGGSVSTLTIQRTQQEDSAVYLCASSIQRDQPQHFGDGTRLSIL.

This clone is a singleton in its sample. The chain joins TRBV18 to TRBJ2-1; 9 nucleotides match TRBD2. This CDR3 contains 15 residues. Per the germline V gene, CDR1 is KGHSH and CDR2 is LQKENI. The V segment lost 2 bases and the J segment 5 bases; nucleotides outside the gene matches: 4. The CDR3 nucleotides read TGTGCCAGCTCACCAGGACTAGCGAAACACAATGAGCAGTTCTTC. Its translation: CASSPGLAKHNEQFF.

This clone was found a few times. This chain connects TRBV9 to TRBJ2-2; D gene unclear. The germline V and J ends were trimmed by 0 bases and 2 bases, with 5 bases remaining between them. Per the germline V gene, CDR1 is SGDLS and CDR2 is YYNGEE. The CDR3 has 14 residues. In DNA form, the CDR3 reads TGTGCCAGCAGCGTAGGGCTTAACACCGGGGAGCTGTTTTTT. It yields the protein CASSVGLNTGELFF.